This note documents a single T cell receptor (beta chain) sequence. The V gene's germline CDR1 is MGHDK and CDR2 SYGVNS. Trimming stripped 3 bases from V and 4 bases from J, with 20 bases between. The length of the CDR3 is 17 residues. Measured with immunoSEQ multiplex PCR; TCRdb has only the in-frame clones, and not every one. Of 150,000 to 200,000 clones in the sample, 75% to 90% are singletons; the top ten hold roughly 6%. These data come from a study of T cell responses to AZD1222 COVID-19 vaccine. The TCR sequence derives from an adult in good health. The sequenced sample was peripheral blood, obtained on day 0 of AZD1222 vaccination. The rearrangement uses TRBV25-1 and TRBJ2-3; D is ambiguous. The CDR3 loop is CASSEDFGPSYPDTQYF. The CDR3 DNA sequence: TGTGCCAGCAGTGAGGATTTCGGGCCAAGCTATCCAGATACGCAGTATTTT.